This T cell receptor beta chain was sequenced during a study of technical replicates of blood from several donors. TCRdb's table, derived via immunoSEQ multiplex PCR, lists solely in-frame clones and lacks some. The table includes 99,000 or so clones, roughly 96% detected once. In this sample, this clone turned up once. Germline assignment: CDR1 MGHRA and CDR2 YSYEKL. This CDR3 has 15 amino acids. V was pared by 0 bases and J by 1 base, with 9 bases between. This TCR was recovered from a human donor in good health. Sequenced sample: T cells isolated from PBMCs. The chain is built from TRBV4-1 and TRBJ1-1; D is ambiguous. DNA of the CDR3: TGCGCCAGCAGCCAAGAAGGAGCAGAGAACACTGAAGCTTTCTTT. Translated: CASSQEGAENTEAFF.